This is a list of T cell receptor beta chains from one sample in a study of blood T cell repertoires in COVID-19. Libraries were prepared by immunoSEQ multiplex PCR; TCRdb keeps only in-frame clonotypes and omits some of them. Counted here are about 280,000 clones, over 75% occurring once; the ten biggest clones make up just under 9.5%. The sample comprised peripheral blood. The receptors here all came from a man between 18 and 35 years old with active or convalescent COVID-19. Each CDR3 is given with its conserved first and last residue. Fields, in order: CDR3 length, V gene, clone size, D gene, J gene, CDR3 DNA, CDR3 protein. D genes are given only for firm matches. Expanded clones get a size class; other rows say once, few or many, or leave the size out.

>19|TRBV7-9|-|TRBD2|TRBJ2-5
TGTGCCAGCAGCTTACAAGGAGGGGTCCAGCGGGGGCCCATTCGGACCCAGTACTTC
CASSLQGGVQRGPIRTQYF
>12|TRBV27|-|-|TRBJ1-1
TGTGCCAGCAGTTTGGGAGACACTGAAGCTTTCTTT
CASSLGDTEAFF
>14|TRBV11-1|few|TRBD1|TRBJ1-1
TGTGCCAGCAGCTTCAGGGGGCAGGTGGCTGAAGCTTTCTTT
CASSFRGQVAEAFF
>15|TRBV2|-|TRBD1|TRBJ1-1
TGTGCCAGCAGTAGCCAGGGGGCGCGGGAAACTGAAGCTTTCTTT
CASSSQGARETEAFF
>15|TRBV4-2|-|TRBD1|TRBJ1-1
TGTGCCAGCAGCCAAGTATCCAGGGGGGATACTGAAGCTTTCTTT
CASSQVSRGDTEAFF
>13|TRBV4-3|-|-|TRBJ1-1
TGCGCCAGCAGCCAAGGTACCCCGACAGAAGCTTTCTTT
CASSQGTPTEAFF
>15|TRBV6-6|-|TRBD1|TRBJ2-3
TGTGCCAGCAGGAAATCAGGGGGATCCACAGATACGCAGTATTTT
CASRKSGGSTDTQYF
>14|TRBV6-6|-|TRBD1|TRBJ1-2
TGTGCCAGCAGGGGACAGGGAACTTACTATGGCTACACCTTC
CASRGQGTYYGYTF
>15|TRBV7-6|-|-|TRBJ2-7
TGTGCCAGCAGCTTATTCAGGGTTGAAGGAAGCGAGCAGTACTTC
CASSLFRVEGSEQYF
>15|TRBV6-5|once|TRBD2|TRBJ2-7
TGTGCCAGCAGTTACACCTGGGGGACTAAGGCCGAGCAGTACTTC
CASSYTWGTKAEQYF
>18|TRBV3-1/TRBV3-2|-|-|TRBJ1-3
TGTGCCAGCAGCCAAGACGGCGGTGAGGTTCATTCTGGAAACACCATATATTTT
CASSQDGGEVHSGNTIYF
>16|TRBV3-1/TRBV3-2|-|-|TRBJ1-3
TGTGCCAGCAGCCAAGGTTCCAGGTTCTCTGGAAACACCATATATTTT
CASSQGSRFSGNTIYF
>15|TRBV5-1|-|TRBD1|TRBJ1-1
TGCGCCAGCAGCCCAGGCGGACAGGGGACAACTGAAGCTTTCTTT
CASSPGGQGTTEAFF
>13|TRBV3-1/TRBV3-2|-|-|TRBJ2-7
TGTGCCAGCACCGGCTCAGGGGCCTACGAGCAGTACTTC
CASTGSGAYEQYF
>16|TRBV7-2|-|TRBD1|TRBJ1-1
TGTGCCAGCAGCTACCCAAGGACAGGGGTTTCTACTGAAGCTTTCTTT
CASSYPRTGVSTEAFF
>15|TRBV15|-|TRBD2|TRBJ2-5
TGTGCCACCAGCATCGGGACTAGCGGGGAGGAGACCCAGTACTTC
CATSIGTSGEETQYF
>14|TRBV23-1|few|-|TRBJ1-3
TGCGCCAGCAGTCATAGACAGACCGGAAACACCATATATTTT
CASSHRQTGNTIYF
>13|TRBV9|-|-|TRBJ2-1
TGTGCCAGCAGCGGGACGGGGGTCAGTGAGCAGTTCTTC
CASSGTGVSEQFF
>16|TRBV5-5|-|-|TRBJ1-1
TGTGCCAGCAGCGCCGGTGGCGGGGCGCGGGGCACTGAAGCTTTCTTT
CASSAGGGARGTEAFF
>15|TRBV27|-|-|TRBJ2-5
TGTGCCAGCAGTCCGTTTGTACTTTCAGGGGAGACCCAGTACTTC
CASSPFVLSGETQYF
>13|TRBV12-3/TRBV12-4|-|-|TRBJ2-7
TGTGCCAGCAGTTTAGCAGGGGCCTACGAGCAGTACTTC
CASSLAGAYEQYF
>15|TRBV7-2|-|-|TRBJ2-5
TGTGCCAGCAGCTTATTGGCGGGGTTCATGAAGACCCAGTACTTC
CASSLLAGFMKTQYF
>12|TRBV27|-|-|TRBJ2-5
TGTGCCAGCAGTTCCAGCCAAGAGACCCAGTACTTC
CASSSSQETQYF
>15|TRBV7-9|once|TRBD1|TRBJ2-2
TGTGCCAGCAGCTCAGAGACAGGGGGCCCCGGGGAGCTGTTTTTT
CASSSETGGPGELFF
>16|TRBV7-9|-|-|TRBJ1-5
TGTGCCAGCAGCTTCTCCACGGGAGAGACCAATCAGCCCCAGCATTTT
CASSFSTGETNQPQHF
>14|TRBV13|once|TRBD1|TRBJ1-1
TGTGCCAGCAGCCTTGGACAGGGGGTGGACGAAGCTTTCTTT
CASSLGQGVDEAFF
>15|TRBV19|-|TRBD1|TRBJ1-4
TGTGCCAGTATGAGCTTCGGGACAGGGAATGAAAAACTGTTTTTT
CASMSFGTGNEKLFF
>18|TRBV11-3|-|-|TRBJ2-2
TGTGCCAGCAGCTTAGATGTATTAGGGGTCAAAGGAGCCGGGGAGCTGTTTTTT
CASSLDVLGVKGAGELFF
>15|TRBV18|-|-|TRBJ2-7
TGTGCCAGCTCACGTGATGAAGGGGCTCCCTACGAGCAGTACTTC
CASSRDEGAPYEQYF
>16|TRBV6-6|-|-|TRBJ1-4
TGTGCCAGCAGTTCCACCACGGGGGGGGTAGGTGAAAAACTGTTTTTT
CASSSTTGGVGEKLFF
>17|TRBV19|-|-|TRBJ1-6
TGTGCCAGTAGTATGACGGACAGATACTCCTATAATTCACCCCTCCACTTT
CASSMTDRYSYNSPLHF
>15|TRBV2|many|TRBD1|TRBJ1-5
TGTGCCAGCACTGCCGGGACAGGGGGCGGACAGCCCCAGCATTTT
CASTAGTGGGQPQHF
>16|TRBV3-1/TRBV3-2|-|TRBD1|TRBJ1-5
TGTGCCAGCAGCCCGGGACAGGGGGCGAGAACCCAGCCCCAGCATTTT
CASSPGQGARTQPQHF
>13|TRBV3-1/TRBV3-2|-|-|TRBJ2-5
TGTGCCAGCAGCCCACAGTTAGAAGAGACCCAGTACTTC
CASSPQLEETQYF
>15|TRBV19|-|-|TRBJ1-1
TGTGCCAGTAGCAAACCTTTACTAGACAGGCCAGGAGCTTTCTTT
CASSKPLLDRPGAFF
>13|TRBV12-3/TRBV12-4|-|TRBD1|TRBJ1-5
TGTGCCAGCAGGGACAGGGGGTTTCAGCCCCAGCATTTT
CASRDRGFQPQHF
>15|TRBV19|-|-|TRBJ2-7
TGTGCCAGTAGCCCGGGACAATCTATTTCCTACGAGCAGTACTTC
CASSPGQSISYEQYF
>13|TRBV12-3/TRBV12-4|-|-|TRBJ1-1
TGTGCCAGCAGCGGGAGGATGAACACTGAAGCTTTCTTT
CASSGRMNTEAFF
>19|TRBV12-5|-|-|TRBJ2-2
TGTGCTAGTGGTTTGGTACTTTGGGGAGGGGGACACAGGGCCGGGGAGCTGTTTTTT
CASGLVLWGGGHRAGELFF
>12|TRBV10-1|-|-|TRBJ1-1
TGCGCCAGCAGTGAGGTAGGGGGTGAAGCTTTCTTT
CASSEVGGEAFF
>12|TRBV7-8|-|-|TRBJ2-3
TGTGCCAGCAGCTTAGTACTAGAGGCGCAGTATTTT
CASSLVLEAQYF
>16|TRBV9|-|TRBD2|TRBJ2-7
TGTGCCAGCAGCTCACCCCCTAGCGGGGGGGATCGGGAGCAGTACTTC
CASSSPPSGGDREQYF
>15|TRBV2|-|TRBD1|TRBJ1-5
TGTGCCAGCAGTGAAGGCAGGGGGCTCAATCAGCCCCAGCATTTT
CASSEGRGLNQPQHF
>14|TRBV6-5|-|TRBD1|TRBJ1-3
TGTGCCAGCATTAGGACAGGGGGAGTAAACACCATATATTTT
CASIRTGGVNTIYF
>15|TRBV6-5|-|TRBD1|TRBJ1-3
TGTGCCAACATCCCAGGGGGGTTTTCTGGAAACACCATATATTTT
CANIPGGFSGNTIYF
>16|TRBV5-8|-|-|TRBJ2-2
TGTGCCAGCAGCTTGAGACGGGGGAGGAACACCGGGGAGCTGTTTTTT
CASSLRRGRNTGELFF
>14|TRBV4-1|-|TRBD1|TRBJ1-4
TGCGCCAGCAGCCAAGGACAGGGGTTGGGAAAACTGTTTTTT
CASSQGQGLGKLFF
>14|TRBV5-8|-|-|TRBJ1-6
TGTGCCAGCAGCTCGGGACACCATAATTCACCCCTCCACTTT
CASSSGHHNSPLHF
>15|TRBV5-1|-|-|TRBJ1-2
TGCGCCAGCAGCAGCGCCCCCCCAAGTCCCTATGGCTACACCTTC
CASSSAPPSPYGYTF
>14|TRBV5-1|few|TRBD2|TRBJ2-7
TGCGCCAGCAGCGGAATAGCGGGGCGCAGAGAGCAGTACTTC
CASSGIAGRREQYF
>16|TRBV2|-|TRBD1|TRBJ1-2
TGTGCCAGCAGTGTTACGGGGGTAGACAGGGGCTCTGGCTACACCTTC
CASSVTGVDRGSGYTF
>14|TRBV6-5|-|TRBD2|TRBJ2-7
TGTGCCAGCAGTTACTCGGCGGGGGGATACGAGCAGTACTTC
CASSYSAGGYEQYF
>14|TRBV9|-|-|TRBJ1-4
TGTGCCAGCAGCGTAGGTAGCACTAATGAAAAACTGTTTTTT
CASSVGSTNEKLFF
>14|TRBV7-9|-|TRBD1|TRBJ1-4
TGTGCCAGCAGCTTGACAGGGGGCCGGGAAAAACTGTTTTTT
CASSLTGGREKLFF
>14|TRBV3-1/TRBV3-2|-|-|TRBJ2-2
TGTGCCAGCAGCCAAGAACAGAACACCGGGGAGCTGTTTTTT
CASSQEQNTGELFF